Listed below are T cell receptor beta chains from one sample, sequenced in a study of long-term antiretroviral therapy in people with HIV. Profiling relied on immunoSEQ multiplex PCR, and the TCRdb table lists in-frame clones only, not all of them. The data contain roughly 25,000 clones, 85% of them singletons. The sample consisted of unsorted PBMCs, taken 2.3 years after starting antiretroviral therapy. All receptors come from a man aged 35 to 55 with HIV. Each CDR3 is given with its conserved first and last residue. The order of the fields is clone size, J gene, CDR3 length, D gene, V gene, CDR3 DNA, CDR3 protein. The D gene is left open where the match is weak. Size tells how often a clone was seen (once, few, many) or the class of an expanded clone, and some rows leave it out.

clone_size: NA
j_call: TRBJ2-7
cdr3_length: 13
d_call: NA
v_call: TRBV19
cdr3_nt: TGTGCCAGTGCCGCCGGCCGAGGGTACGAGCAGTACTTC
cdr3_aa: CASAAGRGYEQYF

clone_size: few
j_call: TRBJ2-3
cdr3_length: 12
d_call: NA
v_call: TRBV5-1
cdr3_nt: TGCGCCAGCAGCTTGGTCGGAGATACGCAGTATTTT
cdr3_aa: CASSLVGDTQYF

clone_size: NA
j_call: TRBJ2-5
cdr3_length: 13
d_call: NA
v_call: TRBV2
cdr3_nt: TGTGCCAGCAGTGTTGGGAATTCGGAGACCCAGTACTTC
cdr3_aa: CASSVGNSETQYF

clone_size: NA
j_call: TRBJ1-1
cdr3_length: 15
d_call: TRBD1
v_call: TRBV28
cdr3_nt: TGTGCCAGCAGCCAACTTCAACAGGGGGCCACTGAAGCTTTCTTT
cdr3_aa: CASSQLQQGATEAFF

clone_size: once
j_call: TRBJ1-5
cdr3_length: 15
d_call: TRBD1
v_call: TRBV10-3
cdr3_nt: TGTGCCATCAGCCAGACAGGGAATAGCAATCAGCCCCAGCATTTT
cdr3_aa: CAISQTGNSNQPQHF

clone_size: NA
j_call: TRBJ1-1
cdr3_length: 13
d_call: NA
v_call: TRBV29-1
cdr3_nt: TGCAGCGTCAAAAGGGGTGCGAACACTGAAGCTTTCTTT
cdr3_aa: CSVKRGANTEAFF

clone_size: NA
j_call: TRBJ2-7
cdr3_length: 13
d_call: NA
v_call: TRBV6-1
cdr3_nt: TGTGCCAGCAGTGAAATTGGGGTTGACGAGCAGTACTTC
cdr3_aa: CASSEIGVDEQYF

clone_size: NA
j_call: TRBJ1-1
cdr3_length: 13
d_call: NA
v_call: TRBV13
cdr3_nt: TGTGCCAGCAGCCGAGGCCTGAACACTGAAGCTTTCTTT
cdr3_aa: CASSRGLNTEAFF

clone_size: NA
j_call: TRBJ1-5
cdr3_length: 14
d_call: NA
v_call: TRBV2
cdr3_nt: TGTGCCAGCAGTGAAATCTATAGCAATCAGCCCCAGCATTTT
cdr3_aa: CASSEIYSNQPQHF

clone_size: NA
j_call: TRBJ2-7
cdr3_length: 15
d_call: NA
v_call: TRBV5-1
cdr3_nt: TGCGCCAGCAGCACCGCCGGTACAGGGTCCTACGAGCAGTACTTC
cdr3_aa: CASSTAGTGSYEQYF